This T cell receptor (beta chain) is from a study of cytomegalovirus exposure and HLA in healthy donors. General study results and limits: There were some public TCRs occurring in many donors, but most TCR sequences were rare.

The CDR3 has 14 residues. The germline CDR1 and CDR2 sequences are MNHNS and SASEGT. Trimming removed 8 bases from V and 3 bases from J; junction bases left unmatched: 7. Concerning this clone: As yet, its antigen is unknown.

Amplification used 60 Vbeta primers and 13 Jbeta primers. Libraries were prepared by immunoSEQ multiplex PCR; TCRdb keeps only in-frame clonotypes and omits some of them. The table lists 200,000 to 250,000 clones, around 70% of them singletons. The sequenced sample consisted of PBMCs. This sequence originates from a man aged 35 to 55 in good health and CMV-seropositive. The V gene is TRBV6-1, the J gene TRBJ2-7; 10 nucleotides line up with TRBD1. CDR3 amino acids: CASRDRGLVYEQYF. The CDR3 nucleotides are TGTGCCAGCCGGGACAGGGGACTTGTCTACGAGCAGTACTTC.